What follows are 17 T cell receptor beta chains derived from one specimen sequenced in a study of T cell repertoires in cytomegalovirus infection. One entry per CDR3 protein, called by TCRdb with MiXCR from the reads. The repertoire includes approximately 700,000 distinct CDR3 sequences, roughly 36% of them detected once, and 2.5% to 3.5% sits in the top ten. Material for sequencing was PBMCs. The receptor set was obtained from a human donor in good health (CMV status not recorded). Some clones in this sample may be carry-over from other donors' samples.

This chain uses TRBV28 with TRBJ1-1, with D maybe TRBD1 (6 bases). This CDR3 is built from 14 residues. V lost 6 bases and J 1 base, leaving 12 bases between the germline ends. Germline V gene data show CDR1 as MDHEN and CDR2 as SYDVKM. CDR3 sequence (DNA): TGTGCCAGCAGAAGGGGAGGGGGGAACACTGAAGCTTTCTTT. Translation gives CASRRGGGNTEAFF.

This clonotype was seen at least ten times. This chain joins TRBV7-8 and TRBJ2-3; maybe TRBD2 (6 bases). The V end lost 2 bases, the J end lost 2 bases, and 11 bases lay between the germline ends. The CDR3 runs to 15 residues. Germline-derived CDR1 and CDR2 are SGHVS and FQNEAQ. CDR3 residues: CASSLYRESTDTQYF. CDR3 bases: TGTGCCAGCAGCTTATATCGGGAGTCCACAGATACGCAGTATTTT.

As regards this clonotype: An end of the junction does not agree with germline; a read error may underlie this. The chain joins TRBV24-1 to TRBJ2-1; D is possibly TRBD2 (5 bases). Germline V gives CDR1 KGHDR, CDR2 SFDVKD. This CDR3 has 16 amino acids. The CDR3 reads CATSSSGRTDLNDKFF. CDR3 nucleotide sequence: TGTGCAACCAGTTCTTCCGGACGGACTGACCTCAATGATAAGTTCTTC.

The rearrangement links TRBV28 to TRBJ1-3, with no clear D. Trimming left V 7 bases short and J 0 bases short, with 25 bases between. The CDR3 loop spans 19 amino acids. The germline V gene encodes CDR1 MDHEN and CDR2 SYDVKM. The CDR3 protein is CASTPPYGTLGISGNTIYF. The CDR3 DNA reads as TGTGCCAGCACTCCCCCCTACGGCACCCTGGGGATCTCTGGAAACACCATATATTTT.

V gene TRBV25-1 combines with J gene TRBJ2-4, with TRBD2 matching 7 bases. The CDR3 is 17 residues long. The J segment lost 10 bases and the V segment lost 4 bases, leaving 19 bases of the junction unmatched. CDR1 and CDR2 (germline): MGHDK, SYGVNS. In DNA, the CDR3 is TGTGCCAGCAGTGGCTCTGGGAGGGCCCGGGATCGATGGATTCAGTACTTC. Translated, it gives CASSGSGRARDRWIQYF.

The rearrangement uses TRBV12-3 or TRBV12-4 and TRBJ1-4; D gene ambiguous. Between the trimmed V and J ends, which lost 6 bases and 8 bases, there was a span of 16 bases. The CDR3 consists of 14 residues. CDR3: CASSNTNTGEKLFF. The CDR3 DNA reads as TGTGCCAGCAGCAACACCAACACGGGAGAAAAACTGTTTTTT.

This clonotype came up a few times. The genes are TRBV11-1 and TRBJ2-1; 10 bases match TRBD2. Germline-derived CDR1 and CDR2 are SGHAT and FQDESV (reference sequence). Unmatched junction bases numbered 0, after V lost 2 bases and J lost 5 bases. There are 14 residues in the CDR3. The CDR3, as DNA: TGTGCCAGCAGCTTACTAGCGGGAGACAATGAGCAGTTCTTC. Protein: CASSLLAGDNEQFF.

About this clonotype: Without the conserved terminal phenylalanine or tryptophan, this CDR3 likely stems from a read error. The rearrangement links TRBV6-6 to TRBJ2-7; a possible D gene is TRBD2 (6 bases). This CDR3 is 15 amino acids long. V dropped 2 bases and J dropped 7 bases, with 18 bases sitting between them. In germline, CDR1 is MNHNY, CDR2 SVGAGI (reference sequence). The CDR3 spells CASSYASGASREQYL. The CDR3 coding sequence is TGTGCCAGCAGTTACGCCTCGGGAGCCTCTCGGGAGCAGTACTTA.

This clonotype has ten or more counts. The chain recombines TRBV7-6 with TRBJ2-3, with D possibly being TRBD2 (6 bases). Germline assignment: CDR1 SGHVS and CDR2 FNYEAQ. With 1 base removed from V and 4 bases from J, the gap between germline ends came to 9 bases. The CDR3 is 14 amino acids. The CDR3 spells CASSLGWGADTQYF. In DNA, the CDR3 is TGTGCCAGCAGCTTAGGGTGGGGGGCAGATACGCAGTATTTT.

This clonotype was counted only a few times. The gene calls are TRBV6-1 and TRBJ2-4; D call uncertain. The CDR3 totals 15 residues. The ends were cut back, 3 bases at V and 0 bases at J, with 9 bases in the middle. CDR1 and CDR2 (germline): MNHNS, SASEGT. CDR3 DNA: TGTGCCAGCAGTGACAGGTCTTTAGCCAAAAACATTCAGTACTTC. Amino acids: CASSDRSLAKNIQYF.

This clonotype appeared a few times. The CDR3 nucleotides read TGTGCCAGCAGCCAAGTCAGGACAGATAATGAGCAGTTCTTC. Protein sequence: CASSQVRTDNEQFF. The chain carries TRBV4-2 and TRBJ2-1; maybe TRBD1 (6 bases). The CDR3 totals 14 residues. The V gene's germline CDR1 is LGHNA and CDR2 YNFKEQ. V lost 1 base to trimming and J lost 7 bases, with 11 bases between them.

J is TRBJ2-7 and V is TRBV10-3; 9 bases are a match to TRBD1. Germline values: CDR1 ENHRY, CDR2 SYGVKD. V was clipped by 2 bases and J by 4 bases; unmatched bases: 6. This CDR3 comprises 15 residues. CDR3 residues: CAISERRDREYEQYF. In DNA form, the CDR3 reads TGTGCCATCAGTGAGCGACGGGACAGGGAATACGAGCAGTACTTC.

J is TRBJ2-2 and V is TRBV14; tentatively, D is TRBD2 (5 bases). Between the trimmed V and J ends, which lost 1 base and 0 bases, there was a span of 9 bases. The germline CDR1 and CDR2 sequences are SGHDN and FVKESK. The CDR3 runs to 16 residues. CDR3 amino acids: CASSQGERTNTGELFF. CDR3 in DNA: TGTGCCAGCAGCCAAGGGGAGCGGACGAACACCGGGGAGCTGTTTTTT.

V usage is TRBV27 and J usage is TRBJ1-5; TRBD1 matches 8 bases. The length of the CDR3 is 14 residues. Unmatched junction bases numbered 1, after V lost 1 base and J lost 5 bases. Germline V gene data show CDR1 as MNHEY and CDR2 as SMNVEV (reference sequence). In DNA, the CDR3 is TGTGCCAGCAGTTTATTCAGGGGGCATCAGCCCCAGCATTTT. This encodes CASSLFRGHQPQHF.

In this sample, this clonotype turned up a few times. The rearrangement links TRBV2 to TRBJ2-1, with a weak D call TRBD2 (5 bases). Germline CDR1 and CDR2: SNHLY and FYNNEI. The CDR3 has 15 residues. V lost 4 bases and J lost 5, with 15 bases in between. CDR3 region: CASSGQRSFNNEQFF. Here the CDR3 DNA reads TGTGCCAGCAGTGGCCAGCGGAGCTTCAACAATGAGCAGTTCTTC.

The sample holds a few counts of this clonotype. The chain has TRBV12-3 or TRBV12-4 and TRBJ1-5; 9 bases match TRBD1. CDR3 length equals 15 residues. V shed 5 bases and J 3 bases; nucleotides not matched to a gene: 5. The CDR3 protein is CASSPTGGVNQPQHF. The CDR3 nucleotides are TGTGCCAGCAGTCCGACAGGGGGGGTCAATCAGCCCCAGCATTTT.

V usage is TRBV7-2 and J usage is TRBJ1-5; no clear D gene. CDR3 length equals 13 residues. CDR1 and CDR2 from the germline V gene are SGHTA and FQGNSA. V gave up 3 bases and J gave up 8 bases, with 11 bases separating them. CDR3 DNA: TGTGCCAGCAGCTTGTGGCGTTACAAGCCCCAGCATTTT. Translating gives CASSLWRYKPQHF.